This T cell receptor beta chain was found in a study of cytomegalovirus exposure and HLA in healthy donors. Whole-study results and caveats: Highest at DRB1 and lowest at HLA-C, TCR association rates differed among HLA loci in a later analysis. A later analysis by the authors found several of the most significant clusters apparently linked to common viral pathogens. Listed as cytomegalovirus-associated were approximately 160 TCR beta chains. Productive status was seen about 87% or about 30% of the time for most TCR beta V segments in an earlier analysis.

The PCR used 60 Vbeta and 13 Jbeta primers. The assay was immunoSEQ multiplex PCR, and TCRdb's table has in-frame clones only and misses some. The repertoire includes tens of thousands of clones, roughly four fifths of them detected once, and about 6.5% sits in the top ten. The CDR3 totals 16 residues. CDR1 is MRHNA and CDR2 is SNTAGT in the germline V gene. The V segment lost 4 bases and the J segment 1 base; nucleotides outside the gene matches: 4. For this clone: Antigen unknown.

The specimen was PBMCs. This chain joins TRBV6-4 and TRBJ2-3, with 11 positions matching TRBD2. The source is a man in his fifties or sixties in good health and CMV-seronegative. CDR3 DNA: TGTGCCAGCAGTGTGACACTAGCGGGGGGCACAGATACGCAGTATTTT. It translates to CASSVTLAGGTDTQYF.